This TCR beta chain came from a study of blood T cell repertoires in COVID-19. Here immunoSEQ multiplex PCR was the method, and the copy in TCRdb shows in-frame clones only, minus some. The sample lists around 270,000 clones, about 89% occurring once. In its sample, this clone was seen once. The source is a man aged 30 to 45 with acute or convalescent COVID-19. Sequenced: peripheral blood.

The CDR3 nucleotides are TGTGCCTGGAGTCTGTCAGGGGGACGGCGGACCCAGTACTTC. Residues: CAWSLSGGRRTQYF. The rearrangement uses TRBV30 and TRBJ2-5, with TRBD1 matching 7 bases. The CDR3 has 14 amino acids. CDR1 and CDR2 from the germline V gene are GTSNPN and SVGIG (reference sequence). The V segment lost 2 bases and the J segment 7 bases; nucleotides outside the gene matches: 10.